The source of this T cell receptor beta chain is a study of identifying expanded T cells in peripheral blood. J lost 2 bases, V lost 1 base, and 4 bases had no gene match. The CDR3 length is 16 residues. Looked up from germline, CDR1 is WSHSY and CDR2 is SAAADI. This clone occurred once. Its target is not known. No infections or other immune events were documented during collection. Generated by immunoSEQ multiplex PCR, the TCRdb table keeps only in-frame clones and is missing some. This table has tens of thousands of clones, around 90% appearing once. Study-wide results and caveats: Variance in clone template counts between approximately two-week samples significantly increased with total template count across all healthy donors. Over about two and four weeks, about 15 and 19 clones changed, versus around 1.2 between replicates.

The sample was blood. The TCR comes from a person aged 18-70 years in good health. This sequence joins TRBV10-2 and TRBJ2-3; 9 bases align to TRBD2. This CDR3 reads CASSEYGGGDTDTQYF. CDR3 DNA sequence: TGCGCCAGCAGTGAGTACGGCGGGGGGGACACAGATACGCAGTATTTT.